The 4 T cell receptor beta chains given below trace back to one sample, sequenced in a study of control samples from healthy donors and cancer patients. Here immunoSEQ multiplex PCR was the method, and the copy in TCRdb shows in-frame clones only, minus some. Seen here are some 65,000 clones, 84% observed once, and the top ten hold 2.9%. The sequencing input was PBMCs. All receptors come from a woman between 50 and 59 years old with lung cancer.

This chain connects TRBV4-1 to TRBJ1-2; the D is unclear. The germline V gene has CDR1 MGHRA and CDR2 YSYEKL. The V end was cut by 2 bases, the J end by 8 bases, with 12 bases between. The CDR3 is 13 residues long. DNA of the CDR3: TGCGCCAGCAGCCAACCAATATCAGGAGGCTACACCTTC. Its protein is CASSQPISGGYTF.

This rearrangement joins TRBV10-2 to TRBJ1-1; no reliable D call. CDR1 WSHSY and CDR2 SAAADI come from the germline V gene. The CDR3 runs to 13 residues. Trimming removed 6 bases from V and 5 bases from J, with 13 bases in between. Written as DNA, the CDR3 is TGCGCCAGCAGGGTAAATTCGGGAACTGAAGCTTTCTTT. Amino acid sequence: CASRVNSGTEAFF.

The chain joins TRBV2 to TRBJ1-1; D perhaps matches TRBD1 (6 bases). The CDR3 extends over 14 amino acids. Germline values: CDR1 SNHLY, CDR2 FYNNEI. Trimming took off 6 bases at V and 4 bases at J, with 15 bases between the two ends. The DNA of the CDR3 is TGTGCCAGCAGAGCCTCACGGGGGCGCACTGAAGCTTTCTTT. This codes for CASRASRGRTEAFF.

The chain combines TRBV12-3 or TRBV12-4 with TRBJ2-5; the D gene is possibly TRBD1 (6 bases). The CDR3 runs to 13 residues. V was shortened by 6 bases and J by 4 bases, with 12 bases between the two germline ends. As DNA, the CDR3 is TGTGCCAGCAGCACAGGACAGAGAGAGACCCAGTACTTC. It is translated as CASSTGQRETQYF.